The subject of this entry is one T cell receptor beta chain. The entry originates in a study of blood T cells in healthy people across ages. V lost 0 bases and J lost 8, with 8 bases in between. CDR1 and CDR2 (germline): KGHDR, SFDVKD. The CDR3 is made up of 13 amino acids. A second roughly 7 to 12 cycle PCR used barcoded and J-beta primers. TCRdb fed the 5' RACE reads into MiXCR, producing one record per CDR3 protein. In the table there are about 1.5 million distinct CDR3 sequences, about 45% of which are singletons. Sequencing used blood. The receptor was derived from a woman aged 18-29 years in good health. V gene TRBV24-1 combines with J gene TRBJ2-3, with a possible D match to TRBD2 (5 bases). For the CDR3, the DNA is TGTGCCACCAGTGATTTGGGACTCGGTACGCAGTATTTT. Protein product: CATSDLGLGTQYF.